This T cell receptor beta chain was found in a study of human T cells and chemical hapten exposure. Study-level background: Readings were taken at 6 days from patch tests that had applied 0.01% DPC to the upper back.

Regarding this clonotype: The antigen remains unidentified.

Study results and caveats: Sensitization with DPC brought no change to TCRs above 1 in 1000 in frequency. Expanded TCRs grouped into significantly more large CDR3 similarity clusters than controls produced. Patch test score was positively correlated with the counts of PT1 expanded TCRs.

Time point: patch test 1, 2 weeks after DPC sensitization. Treatment described: therapeutic diphenylcyclopropenone sensitization with weekly scalp DPC. This CDR3 region has 14 residues. Germline CDR1 is SGHNT and CDR2 is YYREEE (reference sequence). The V end was cut by 4 bases, the J end by 4 bases, with 14 bases between. A single record per CDR3 protein comes from TCRdb applying MiXCR to the RACE reads. The sample includes approximately 110,000 distinct CDR3 sequences, more than 9.5% of them seen just once. The sequencing here drew on whole blood, taken in connection with sensitization to the hapten diphenylcyclopropenone (DPC). The receptor was derived from a woman in her thirties or forties with alopecia areata. Some clones in this sample may be carry-over from other donors' samples. The chain couples TRBV5-4 to TRBJ1-1; no clear D gene. Here the CDR3 reads CASSPEGERTEAFF. CDR3 in DNA: TGTGCCAGCAGCCCGGAGGGTGAGCGCACTGAAGCTTTCTTT. Full variable domain (missing parts from reference TRBV5-4 and TRBJ1-1): ETGVTQSPTHLIKTRGQQVTLRCSSQSGHNTVSWYQQALGQGPQFIFQYYREEENGRGNFPPRFSGLQFPNYSSELNVNALELDDSALYLCASSPEGERTEAFFGQGTRLTVV.